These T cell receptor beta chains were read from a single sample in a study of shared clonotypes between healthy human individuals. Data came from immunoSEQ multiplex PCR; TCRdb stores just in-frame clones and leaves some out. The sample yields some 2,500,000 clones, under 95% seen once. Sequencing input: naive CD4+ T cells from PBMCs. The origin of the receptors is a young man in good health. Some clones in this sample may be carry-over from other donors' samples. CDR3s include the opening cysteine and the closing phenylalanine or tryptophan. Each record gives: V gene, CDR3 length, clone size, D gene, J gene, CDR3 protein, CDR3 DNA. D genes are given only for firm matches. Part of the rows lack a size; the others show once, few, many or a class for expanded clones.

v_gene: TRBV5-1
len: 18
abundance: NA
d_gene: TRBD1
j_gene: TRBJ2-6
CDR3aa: CASSQKTGTSSGANVLTF
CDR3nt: TGCGCCAGCAGCCAAAAGACAGGGACCAGCTCTGGGGCCAACGTCCTGACTTTC

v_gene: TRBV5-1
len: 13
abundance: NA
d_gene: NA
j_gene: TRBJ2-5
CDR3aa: CASSLGRTETQYF
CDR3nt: TGCGCCAGCAGCTTGGGTAGGACGGAGACCCAGTACTTC

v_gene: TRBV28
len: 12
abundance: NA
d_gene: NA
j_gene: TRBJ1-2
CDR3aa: CASEKGGYGYTF
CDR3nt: TGTGCCAGCGAGAAGGGGGGCTATGGCTACACCTTC

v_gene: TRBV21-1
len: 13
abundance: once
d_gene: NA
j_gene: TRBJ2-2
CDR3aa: CASSKFKTGELFF
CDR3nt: TGTGCCAGCAGCAAATTCAAGACCGGGGAGCTGTTTTTT

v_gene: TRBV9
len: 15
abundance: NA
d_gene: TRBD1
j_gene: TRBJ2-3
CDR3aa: CASSPRTGGPDTQYF
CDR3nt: TGTGCCAGCAGCCCCCGGACAGGGGGCCCAGATACGCAGTATTTT

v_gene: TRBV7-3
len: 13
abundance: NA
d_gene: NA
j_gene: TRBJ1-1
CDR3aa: CASSLQPNTEAFF
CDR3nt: TGTGCCAGCAGCTTACAGCCGAACACTGAAGCTTTCTTT

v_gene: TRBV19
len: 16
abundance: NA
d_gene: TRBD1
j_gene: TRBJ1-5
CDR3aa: CASSIERQGAGQPQHF
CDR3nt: TGTGCCAGTAGTATAGAAAGACAGGGGGCGGGGCAGCCCCAGCATTTT

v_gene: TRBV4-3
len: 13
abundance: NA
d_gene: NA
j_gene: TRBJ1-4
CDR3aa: CASSQAFLEKLFF
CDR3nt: TGCGCCAGCAGCCAAGCGTTCCTTGAAAAACTGTTTTTT

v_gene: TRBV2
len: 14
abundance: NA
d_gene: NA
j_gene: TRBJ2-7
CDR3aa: CASSADGGGDEQYF
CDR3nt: TGTGCCAGCAGCGCCGATGGGGGGGGCGACGAGCAGTACTTC

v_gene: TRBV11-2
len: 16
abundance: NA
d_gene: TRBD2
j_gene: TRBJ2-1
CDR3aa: CASSLVSGRVWGEQFF
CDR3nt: TGTGCCAGCAGCTTAGTGAGCGGGAGGGTCTGGGGTGAGCAGTTCTTC

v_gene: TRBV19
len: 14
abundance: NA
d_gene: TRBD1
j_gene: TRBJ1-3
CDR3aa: CASSIDREGNTIYF
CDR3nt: TGTGCCAGTAGTATTGACAGGGAAGGAAACACCATATATTTT

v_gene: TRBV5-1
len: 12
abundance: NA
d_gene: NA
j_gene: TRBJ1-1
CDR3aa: CASSWSAGEAFF
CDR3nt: TGCGCCAGCAGCTGGTCGGCAGGGGAGGCTTTCTTT

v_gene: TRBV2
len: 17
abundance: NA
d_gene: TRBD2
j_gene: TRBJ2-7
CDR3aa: CASSRETSGRSSYEQYF
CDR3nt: TGTGCCAGCAGTCGAGAGACTAGCGGGAGGAGCTCCTACGAGCAGTACTTC

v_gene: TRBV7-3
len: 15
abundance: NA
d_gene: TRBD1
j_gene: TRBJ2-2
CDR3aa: CASSIRQGATGELFF
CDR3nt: TGTGCCAGCAGCATCCGACAGGGGGCCACCGGGGAGCTGTTTTTT

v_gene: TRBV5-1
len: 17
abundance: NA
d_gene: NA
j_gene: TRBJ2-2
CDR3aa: CASSLAQGPSNTGELFF
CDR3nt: TGCGCCAGCAGCTTGGCCCAGGGGCCGTCGAACACCGGGGAGCTGTTTTTT

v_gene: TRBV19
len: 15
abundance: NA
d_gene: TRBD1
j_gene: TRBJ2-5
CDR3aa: CASSKTTGGAETQYF
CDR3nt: TGTGCCAGTAGTAAAACTACAGGGGGCGCGGAGACCCAGTACTTC

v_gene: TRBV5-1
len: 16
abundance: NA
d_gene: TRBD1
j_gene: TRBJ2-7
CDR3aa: CASSPSGQGALYEQYF
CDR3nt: TGCGCCAGCAGCCCCTCGGGACAGGGGGCTCTGTACGAGCAGTACTTC

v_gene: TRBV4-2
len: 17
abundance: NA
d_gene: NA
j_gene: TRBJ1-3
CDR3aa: CASSQDVVLVSGNTIYF
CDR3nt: TGTGCCAGCAGCCAAGACGTGGTATTGGTCTCTGGAAACACCATATATTTT

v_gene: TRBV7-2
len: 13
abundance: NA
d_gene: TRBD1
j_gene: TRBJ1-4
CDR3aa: CASSLERTGELFF
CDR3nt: TGTGCCAGCAGCTTAGAAAGGACAGGGGAACTGTTTTTT

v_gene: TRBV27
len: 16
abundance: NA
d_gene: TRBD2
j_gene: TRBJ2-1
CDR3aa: CASSLGGGPGNNEQFF
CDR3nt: TGTGCCAGCAGTTTGGGGGGAGGGCCGGGGAACAATGAGCAGTTCTTC

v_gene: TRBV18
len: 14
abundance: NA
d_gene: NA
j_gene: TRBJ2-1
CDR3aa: CASSPMPPGSEQFF
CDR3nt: TGTGCCAGCTCACCAATGCCCCCAGGGAGCGAGCAGTTCTTC

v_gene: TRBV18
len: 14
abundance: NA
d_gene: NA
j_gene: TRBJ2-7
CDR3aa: CASSPSSGSAEQYF
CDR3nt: TGTGCCAGCTCACCATCGTCCGGGAGCGCCGAGCAGTACTTC

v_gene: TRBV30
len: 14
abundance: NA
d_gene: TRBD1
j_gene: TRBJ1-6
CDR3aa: CAWSGDRGNSPLHF
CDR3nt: TGTGCCTGGAGTGGAGACAGGGGGAATTCACCCCTCCACTTT

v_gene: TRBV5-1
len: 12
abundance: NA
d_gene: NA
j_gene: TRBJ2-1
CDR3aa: CASSPGVNEQFF
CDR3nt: TGCGCCAGCAGCCCCGGGGTAAATGAGCAGTTCTTC

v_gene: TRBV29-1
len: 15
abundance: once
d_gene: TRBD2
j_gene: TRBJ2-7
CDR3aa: CSVSGGSQTSYEQYF
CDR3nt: TGCAGCGTTTCGGGCGGGAGTCAAACCTCCTACGAGCAGTACTTC

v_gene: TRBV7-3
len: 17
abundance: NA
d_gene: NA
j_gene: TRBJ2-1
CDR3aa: CASSLRPGRSSYNEQFF
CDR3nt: TGTGCCAGCAGCTTAAGGCCAGGACGGAGCTCCTACAATGAGCAGTTCTTC

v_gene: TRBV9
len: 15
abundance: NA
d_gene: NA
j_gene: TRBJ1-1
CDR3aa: CASSVVSGGDTEAFF
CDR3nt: TGTGCCAGCAGCGTAGTGTCAGGAGGAGACACTGAAGCTTTCTTT

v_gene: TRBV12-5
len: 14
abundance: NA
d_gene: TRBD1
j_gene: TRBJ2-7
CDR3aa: CASGPGTGWGEQYF
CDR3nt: TGTGCTAGTGGTCCCGGGACAGGGTGGGGCGAGCAGTACTTC

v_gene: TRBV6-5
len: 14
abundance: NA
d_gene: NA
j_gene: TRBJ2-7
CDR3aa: CASSYSISLVEQYF
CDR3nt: TGTGCCAGCAGTTACTCGATCTCCCTAGTCGAGCAGTACTTC

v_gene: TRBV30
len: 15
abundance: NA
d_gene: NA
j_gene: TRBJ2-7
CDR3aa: CAWSVSAGYSSEQYF
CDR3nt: TGTGCCTGGAGTGTATCGGCAGGGTATTCAAGCGAGCAGTACTTC

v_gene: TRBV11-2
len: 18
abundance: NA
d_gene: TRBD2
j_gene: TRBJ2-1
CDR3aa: CASSPVATSGGSGNEQFF
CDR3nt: TGTGCCAGCAGCCCCGTCGCGACTAGCGGGGGCTCTGGGAATGAGCAGTTCTTC

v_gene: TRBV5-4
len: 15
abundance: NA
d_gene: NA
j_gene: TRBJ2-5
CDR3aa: CASSLEGGRQETQYF
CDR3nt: TGTGCCAGCAGCTTGGAGGGTGGTCGGCAAGAGACCCAGTACTTC

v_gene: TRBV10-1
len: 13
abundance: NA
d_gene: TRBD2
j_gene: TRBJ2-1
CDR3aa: CASSELRGRGQFF
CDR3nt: TGCGCCAGCAGTGAGTTACGCGGGAGGGGGCAGTTCTTC

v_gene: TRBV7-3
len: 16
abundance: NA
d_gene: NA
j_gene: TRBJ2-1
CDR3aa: CASSSFAGTRYNEQFF
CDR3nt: TGTGCCAGCAGCTCCTTCGCGGGTACGAGGTACAATGAGCAGTTCTTC

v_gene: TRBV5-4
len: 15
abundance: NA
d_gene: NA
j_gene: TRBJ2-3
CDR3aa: CASSLDTQSTDTQYF
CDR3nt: TGTGCCAGCAGCTTAGACACCCAGAGCACAGATACGCAGTATTTT

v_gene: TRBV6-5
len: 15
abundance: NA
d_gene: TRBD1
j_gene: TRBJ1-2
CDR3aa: CASSPLTGDHYGYTF
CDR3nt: TGTGCCAGCAGCCCCCTGACAGGGGATCACTATGGCTACACCTTC

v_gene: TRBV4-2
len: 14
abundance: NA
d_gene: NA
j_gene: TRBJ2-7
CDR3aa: CASSHGRAGVEQYF
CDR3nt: TGTGCCAGCAGCCATGGCAGGGCAGGGGTCGAGCAGTACTTC

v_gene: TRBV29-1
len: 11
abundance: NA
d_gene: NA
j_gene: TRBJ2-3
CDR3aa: CSVEELDTQYF
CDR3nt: TGCAGCGTTGAAGAGCTAGATACGCAGTATTTT

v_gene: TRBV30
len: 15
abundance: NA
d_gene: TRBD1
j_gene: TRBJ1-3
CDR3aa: CAWRGTGLAGNTIYF
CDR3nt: TGTGCCTGGAGGGGGACAGGGTTAGCTGGAAACACCATATATTTT

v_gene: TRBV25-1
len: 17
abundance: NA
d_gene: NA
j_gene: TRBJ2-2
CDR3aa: CASSESRGLSNTGELFF
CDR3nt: TGTGCCAGCAGTGAATCGAGAGGACTCTCGAACACCGGGGAGCTGTTTTTT

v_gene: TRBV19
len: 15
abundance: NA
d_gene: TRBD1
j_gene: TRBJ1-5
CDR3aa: CASSYLTGGQQPQHF
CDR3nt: TGTGCCAGTAGTTACCTCACAGGGGGTCAACAGCCCCAGCATTTT

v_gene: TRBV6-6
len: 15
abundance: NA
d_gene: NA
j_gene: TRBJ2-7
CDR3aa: CASSYAQGPRMGQYF
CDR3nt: TGTGCCAGCAGTTACGCCCAGGGACCGCGGATGGGGCAGTACTTC

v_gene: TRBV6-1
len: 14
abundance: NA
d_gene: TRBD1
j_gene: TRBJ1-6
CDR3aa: CASSRDRENSPLHF
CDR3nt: TGTGCCAGCAGCCGGGACAGGGAAAATTCACCCCTCCACTTT

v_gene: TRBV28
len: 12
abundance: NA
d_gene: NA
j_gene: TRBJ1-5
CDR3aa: CASSLPGEPQHF
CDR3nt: TGTGCCAGCAGTTTACCGGGGGAGCCCCAGCATTTT

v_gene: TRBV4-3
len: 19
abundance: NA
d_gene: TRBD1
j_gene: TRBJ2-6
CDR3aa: CASSQDYQTGEVGANVLTF
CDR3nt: TGCGCCAGCAGCCAAGATTACCAGACAGGGGAGGTAGGGGCCAACGTCCTGACTTTC

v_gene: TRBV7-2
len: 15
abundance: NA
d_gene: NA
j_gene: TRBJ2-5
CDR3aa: CASSLEYGKGETQYF
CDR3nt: TGTGCCAGCAGCTTAGAATACGGTAAAGGGGAGACCCAGTACTTC

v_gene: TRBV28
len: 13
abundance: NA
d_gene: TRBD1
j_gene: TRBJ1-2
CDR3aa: CASSGQGSGGYTF
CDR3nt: TGTGCCAGCAGCGGACAGGGTTCGGGTGGCTACACCTTC

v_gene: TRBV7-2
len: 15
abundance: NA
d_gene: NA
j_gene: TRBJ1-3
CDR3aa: CASSLVGVAGNTIYF
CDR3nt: TGTGCCAGCAGCTTAGTAGGGGTAGCTGGAAACACCATATATTTT

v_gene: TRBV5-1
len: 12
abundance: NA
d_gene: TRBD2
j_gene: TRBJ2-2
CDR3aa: CASSFSGRELFF
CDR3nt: TGCGCCAGCAGCTTTAGCGGGAGGGAGCTGTTTTTT

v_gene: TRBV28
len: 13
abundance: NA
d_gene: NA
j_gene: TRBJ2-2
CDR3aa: CASSLRNTGELFF
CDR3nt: TGTGCCAGCAGTCTCAGGAACACCGGGGAGCTGTTTTTT

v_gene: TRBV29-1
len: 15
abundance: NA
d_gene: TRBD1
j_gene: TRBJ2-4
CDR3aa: CSVEDNRGRKNIQYF
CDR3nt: TGCAGCGTTGAAGATAACAGGGGGCGCAAAAACATTCAGTACTTC

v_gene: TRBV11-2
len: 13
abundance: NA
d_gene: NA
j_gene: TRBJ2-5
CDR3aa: CASSQLRKETQYF
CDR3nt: TGTGCCAGCAGCCAACTGAGGAAAGAGACCCAGTACTTC

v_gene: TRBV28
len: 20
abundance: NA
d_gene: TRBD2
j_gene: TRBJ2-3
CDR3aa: CASSLFGGSIRLPSTDTQYF
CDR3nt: TGTGCCAGCAGTTTATTCGGCGGGAGTATACGTCTACCTAGCACAGATACGCAGTATTTT

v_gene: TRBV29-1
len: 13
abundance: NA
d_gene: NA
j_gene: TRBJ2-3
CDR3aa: CSVVTSGRDTQYF
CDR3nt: TGCAGCGTTGTTACAAGTGGTAGAGATACGCAGTATTTT